Below are 11 T cell receptor beta chains sequenced from a single sample in a study of cytomegalovirus exposure and HLA in healthy donors. Assay used: immunoSEQ multiplex PCR; TCRdb lists only in-frame clones, some missing. Of 130,000 to 150,000 clones in the sample, around nine tenths were seen once. The sample comprised PBMCs. The source is a woman aged 18-29 years in good health and CMV-seropositive.

The chain is built from TRBV5-1 and TRBJ1-1, with D perhaps matching TRBD1 (6 bases). From germline, CDR1 is SGHRS and CDR2 YFSETQ. V dropped 3 bases and J dropped 5 bases, with 14 bases sitting between them. The CDR3 is 14 residues long. CDR3 sequence reads: CASSSYRVWTEAFF. CDR3 DNA sequence: TGCGCCAGCAGCTCTTACAGGGTTTGGACTGAAGCTTTCTTT.

The V and J genes are TRBV15 and TRBJ2-4; D is uncertain. The CDR3 sequence is 15 residues long. CDR1 is LNHNV and CDR2 is YYDKDF in the germline V gene (reference sequence). Deletions cut 0 bases from V and 6 bases from J, with 12 bases between. DNA of the CDR3: TGTGCCACCAGCAGAGATCGCAGGTATCCAAACATTCAGTACTTC. Translation gives CATSRDRRYPNIQYF.

V usage is TRBV6-5 and J usage is TRBJ1-2, with 8 bases matching TRBD1. The germline V gene encodes CDR1 MNHEY and CDR2 SVGAGI. This CDR3 comprises 15 residues. The V and J ends lost 5 bases and 6 bases, in that order; junction bases with no gene match: 11. DNA of the CDR3: TGTGCCAGCAGTCGCCCGGGACAGGCTAGGGATGGCTACACCTTC. This codes for CASSRPGQARDGYTF.

The J gene is TRBJ1-4, the V gene TRBV5-1; D might be TRBD1 (5 bases). Germline V gene data show CDR1 as SGHRS and CDR2 as YFSETQ. V shed 8 bases and J shed 0 bases, with 11 bases lying between them. CDR3 size: 14 residues. The CDR3 DNA is TGCGCCAGTAACGGGGGAACAACTAATGAAAAACTGTTTTTT. Its translation: CASNGGTTNEKLFF.

The genes are TRBV2 and TRBJ2-5, with TRBD1 matching over 7 bases. CDR3 length: 12 residues. The germline CDR1 and CDR2 sequences are SNHLY and FYNNEI. With V trimmed by 6 bases and J by 5 bases, 3 bases remained unmatched. CDR3 DNA sequence: TGTGCCAGCAGGGACAGGCTGGAGACCCAGTACTTC. Its translation is CASRDRLETQYF. Using reference TRBV2 and TRBJ2-5 for the parts outside the CDR3, the full variable domain is EPEVTQTPSHQVTQMGQEVILRCVPISNHLYFYWYRQILGQKVEFLVSFYNNEISEKSEIFDDQFSVERPDGSNFTLKIRSTKLEDSAMYFCASRDRLETQYFGPGTRLLVL.

The chain uses TRBV6-5 and TRBJ2-7; D perhaps matches TRBD2 (6 bases). Per the germline V gene, CDR1 is MNHEY and CDR2 is SVGAGI. The CDR3 spans 15 residues. Trimming removed 3 bases from V and 2 bases from J, with 14 bases in between. CDR3 DNA sequence: TGTGCCAGCAGTTATTCGGGACTTACAGCCTACGAGCAGTACTTC. Translating gives CASSYSGLTAYEQYF.

This chain uses TRBV7-9 with TRBJ1-4; TRBD1 matches 7 bases. Looked up from germline, CDR1 is SEHNR and CDR2 is FQNEAQ (reference sequence). After removal of 4 bases from V and 7 bases from J, the junction contained 3 bases not matched to a gene. This CDR3 has 13 amino acids. For the CDR3, the DNA is TGTGCCAGCAGCTCCAGGGGGAGTGAAAAACTGTTTTTT. Amino acid sequence: CASSSRGSEKLFF. Filled out from reference TRBV7-9 and TRBJ1-4, the complete variable domain reads DTGVSQNPRHKITKRGQNVTFRCDPISEHNRLYWYRQTLGQGPEFLTYFQNEAQLEKSRLLSDRFSAERPKGSFSTLEIQRTEQGDSAMYLCASSSRGSEKLFFGSGTQLSVL.

The chain has TRBV6-1 and TRBJ1-5; D not certain. Looked up from germline, CDR1 is MNHNS and CDR2 is SASEGT. Trimming took off 2 bases at V and 7 bases at J, with 3 bases between the two ends. The CDR3 sequence is 11 residues long. The CDR3 loop reads CASSERQPQHF. The CDR3 DNA follows: TGTGCCAGCAGTGAACGGCAGCCCCAGCATTTT.

V is TRBV19 and J is TRBJ1-2; TRBD1 might be the D (6 bases). There are 11 residues in the CDR3. The germline V gene has CDR1 LNHDA and CDR2 SQIVND (reference sequence). V shed 8 bases and J shed 8 bases, with 12 bases lying between them. The CDR3: CASQGRRGYTF. In DNA form, the CDR3 reads TGTGCCAGTCAGGGGCGGAGGGGCTACACCTTC.

This sequence joins TRBV2 and TRBJ1-1; 10 nucleotides agree with TRBD1. CDR3 length equals 16 residues. Trimming took 4 bases from V and 2 from J; bases not matched to a gene: 7. Germline values: CDR1 SNHLY, CDR2 FYNNEI. The CDR3 sequence is CASSVAGQGPNTEAFF. DNA of the CDR3: TGTGCCAGCAGTGTGGCGGGACAGGGGCCAAACACTGAAGCTTTCTTT.

This rearrangement joins TRBV10-3 to TRBJ1-6; 9 bases are shared with TRBD1. The CDR3 is made up of 14 amino acids. Losses at the gene ends were 6 bases for V and 12 bases for J; bases not matched to a gene: 9. From germline, CDR1 is ENHRY and CDR2 SYGVKD. CDR3 protein: CAIRSRDRDLPLHF. CDR3 sequence (DNA): TGTGCCATCAGATCCCGGGACAGGGATTTACCCCTCCACTTT.